This T cell receptor beta chain originates from a study of blood T cell repertoires in COVID-19. The protocol was immunoSEQ multiplex PCR, while the TCRdb copy is restricted to in-frame clones and leaves out a portion. Of around 300,000 clones listed, nearly 90% are singletons. This CDR3 is built from 13 residues. V was clipped by 3 bases and J by 2 bases, with 9 bases between them. The germline V gene encodes CDR1 SGHTS and CDR2 YDEGEE. Participants came from some 26 US areas, aged about 18 to 95 years. The clonotype was recovered from a woman aged 25 to 39 who had recovered from COVID-19. The chain uses TRBV5-8 and TRBJ2-7; D is possibly TRBD1 (6 bases). The source material was PBMCs or T cells enriched from blood (not recorded which). This CDR3 is CASSSWTAYEQYF. The CDR3 DNA reads TGTGCCAGCAGCTCCTGGACAGCCTACGAGCAGTACTTC.